This T cell receptor (beta chain) was obtained from a study of shared clonotypes between healthy human individuals. Broader study findings: Large sequencing depth failed to make sorted-subset sequencing complete, rarefaction showed. Clonotypes which were not shared had lower generation probabilities than clonotypes that all four donors shared. The sampled material consisted only of blood, and tissue repertoires are likely to differ.

CD8 cells regarded as naive lacked CD45RO, were positively chosen for CCR7, and omitted terminally differentiated effector memory CD45RA+ cells. Concerning this clone itself: Its antigen is as yet unknown.

The DNA input per sorted-subset replicate PCR was about 220 ng, corresponding to 32,000 or so T cell genomes. Method: immunoSEQ multiplex PCR; TCRdb's copy keeps in-frame clones and lacks some. The sample contains about 2.2 million clones, 85% to 95% of which appear only once. This CDR3 has 14 amino acids. Germline CDR1 reads GTSNPN; CDR2 reads SVGIG (reference sequence). The V end lost 3 bases, the J end lost 5 bases, and 14 bases lay between the germline ends. This clonotype was obtained from a man aged 18 to 29 in good health. Some clones in this sample may be carry-over from other donors' samples. This rearrangement joins TRBV30 to TRBJ2-1; the D is unclear. The sample was naive CD8+ T cells from PBMCs. The CDR3 is CAWSGSAENNEQFF. The DNA of the CDR3 is TGTGCCTGGAGCGGGTCGGCAGAAAACAATGAGCAGTTCTTC.